The T cell receptor (beta chain) under discussion was sequenced for a study of T cell repertoires in cytomegalovirus infection. About the study: Well-studied HLA-B-restricted epitopes and recently identified HLA-C-restricted epitopes of CMV were both used in the study. Matching HLA type, along with CMV infection, was indicated by public TCR beta signatures. Whole-study findings and limits: CMV-specific HLA-C-restricted TCR beta clonotypes dominated the ex vivo response. Cumulative public TCR beta family frequency identified carriers of CMV plus the relevant HLA.

CDR3 size: 15 residues. V lost 3 bases and J lost 5, with 11 bases in between. CDR1 is MDHEN, CDR2 SYDVKM, per germline. MiXCR was run by TCRdb on the reads, yielding one entry per CDR3 protein. The sample has approximately 470,000 distinct CDR3 sequences, under 45% seen once. As to this clonotype: Its antigen remains unidentified.

This specimen consisted of cultured PBMCs, obtained from culture after CMV antigen stimulation. The clonotype comes from a human donor in good health (CMV status not recorded). Some clones in this sample may be carry-over from other donors' samples. The chain links TRBV28 to TRBJ1-6; D remains unclear. CDR3 amino acids: CASSLVGLDNSPLHF. The CDR3 coding sequence is TGTGCCAGCAGTTTGGTAGGCCTTGATAATTCACCCCTCCACTTT.